This TCR beta chain is from a study of T-cell reconstitution after alpha-beta-depleted transplantation in children (dated by TCRdb to between 2015 and 2016). Describing the broader study: Using TCR repertoire profiling, the study followed T-cell immune reconstitution in a quantitative way in children after TCRalphabeta/CD19-depleted allogeneic hematopoietic cell transplantation.

A word on this clonotype: The clone's antigen remains unknown. A read error may account for a junction end that differs from germline.

Library generation was performed with PCR. The sequencer listed for this sample is Illumina HiSeq 2500. Molecular barcoding was employed in the preparation of TCR libraries, with unique molecular identifiers being used to normalize TCRbeta repertoire quantification. TCRdb passed the public sequencing reads through fastp at Q25 and MiXCR, retaining productive beta sequences. Duplicate CDR3 protein sequences are folded into a single record with the most common DNA and genes. The sample table records a few hundred thousand distinct CDR3 sequences; around a tenth of these occur just once. The ten most abundant clones make up roughly 7.1% of the sample. General findings and caveats noted by the study authors: Over subsequent months, a decline in hyperexpanded clone frequencies was noted, and after one year, T-cell counts and TCRbeta diversity were mostly ascribed to newly produced T cells. In some patients, the high TCRbeta diversity seen at day 60 was put down to recipient T cells and intrathymic progenitors that had survived conditioning. The apparently early recovery of alphabetaT-cell counts about two months after transplant reportedly depended on only several hundred rapidly expanded clones that came from non-depleted graft cells.

The CDR3, cysteine through phenylalanine, is 16 amino acids long. CDR3 DNA is the only sequence kept; it has 48 bases, read in frame from the first base. The germline V gene (reference sequence) yields SSHAT for CDR1 and FNYEAQ for CDR2. The treatment or condition label on this specimen signifies: allogeneic hematopoietic cell transplantation with graft depleted of TCRalphabeta T cells and CD19 B cells. The transplant recipients were children given TCRalphabeta/CD19-depleted allogeneic hematopoietic cell grafts. The sequenced sample was PBMCs, obtained before TCRalphabeta/CD19-depleted stem cell transplant. The sequence came from a boy under three years old with acute myeloid leukemia, due to receive a stem cell transplant. The V and J genes are TRBV7-7 and TRBJ2-7; 11 central nucleotides agree with TRBD1. The DNA sequence reads TGTGCTAGCAGCTTCCCGGGACAGGGGGTAGCCTACGAGCAGTACTTC. The translation is CASSFPGQGVAYEQYF.